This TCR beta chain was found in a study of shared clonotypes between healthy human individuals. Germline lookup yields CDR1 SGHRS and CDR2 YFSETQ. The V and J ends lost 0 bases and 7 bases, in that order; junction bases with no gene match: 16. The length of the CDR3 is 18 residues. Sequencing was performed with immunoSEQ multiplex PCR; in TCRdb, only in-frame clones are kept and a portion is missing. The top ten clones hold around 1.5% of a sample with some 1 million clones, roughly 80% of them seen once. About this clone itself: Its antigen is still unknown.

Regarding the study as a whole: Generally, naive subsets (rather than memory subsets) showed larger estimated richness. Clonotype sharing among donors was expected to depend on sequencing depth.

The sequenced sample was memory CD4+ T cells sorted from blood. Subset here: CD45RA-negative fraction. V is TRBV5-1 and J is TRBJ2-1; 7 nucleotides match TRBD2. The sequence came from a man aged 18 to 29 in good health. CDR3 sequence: CASSLGTVSGPSRNEQFF. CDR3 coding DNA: TGCGCCAGCAGCTTGGGGACGGTTAGCGGGCCGTCTAGGAATGAGCAGTTCTTC.